One sample yielded the 24 T cell receptor beta chains listed below, sequenced in a study of blood T cell repertoires in COVID-19. Sequencing was performed with immunoSEQ multiplex PCR; in TCRdb, only in-frame clones are kept and a portion is missing. The table shows under 250,000 clones, with 82% occurring only once. The sequenced sample was peripheral blood. These receptors were collected from a woman in her 70s with acute or convalescent COVID-19.

This chain joins TRBV4-2 and TRBJ1-3, with D possibly being TRBD1 (5 bases). CDR3 size: 16 residues. V was cut by 2 bases and J by 0 bases, with 11 bases left in between. The germline CDR1 and CDR2 sequences are LGHNA and YNFKEQ. This CDR3 is CASSQLTGRSGNTIYF. CDR3 DNA sequence: TGTGCCAGCAGCCAACTTACAGGACGCTCTGGAAACACCATATATTTT.

This chain connects TRBV19 to TRBJ2-1; 11 nucleotides line up with TRBD2. Germline CDR1 and CDR2: LNHDA and SQIVND (reference sequence). V was pared by 1 base and J by 4 bases, with 3 bases of the junction left unmatched. CDR3 length: 16 residues. Here the CDR3 reads CASSIVLAGGYNEQFF. CDR3 bases: TGTGCCAGTAGTATAGTCCTAGCGGGGGGTTACAATGAGCAGTTCTTC.

This chain connects TRBV7-2 to TRBJ1-1; D unresolved. CDR1 is SGHTA and CDR2 is FQGNSA in the germline V gene. The CDR3 is 14 amino acids. V lost 1 base and J 0 bases, leaving 6 bases between the germline ends. The CDR3 sequence: CASSLGGLNTEAFF. In nucleotides, the CDR3 is TGTGCCAGCAGCTTAGGTGGCTTGAACACTGAAGCTTTCTTT. The entire variable domain, with the rest obtained from reference TRBV7-2 and TRBJ1-1, is as follows: GAGVSQSPSNKVTEKGKDVELRCDPISGHTALYWYRQSLGQGLEFLIYFQGNSAPDKSGLPSDRFSAERTGGSVSTLTIQRTQQEDSAVYLCASSLGGLNTEAFFGQGTRLTVV.

This clone was recorded only once. The chain employs TRBV30 and TRBJ2-1; the match to TRBD2 covers 7 bases. CDR3 size: 13 residues. With V trimmed by 2 bases and J by 6 bases, 4 bases remained unmatched. The germline gives CDR1 GTSNPN, CDR2 SVGIG (reference sequence). In DNA, the CDR3 is TGTGCCTGGAGTCAACTAGCGCCCAATGAGCAGTTCTTC. Amino acid sequence: CAWSQLAPNEQFF.

The V call is TRBV5-6, the J call TRBJ2-7; tentatively, D is TRBD2 (6 bases). The CDR3 has 15 amino acids. V dropped 2 bases and J dropped 2 bases, with 14 bases sitting between them. Looked up from germline, CDR1 is SGHDT and CDR2 is YYEEEE. The DNA of the CDR3 is TGTGCCAGCAGCTTCTCGGGACTGACGACCTACGAGCAGTACTTC. Translation: CASSFSGLTTYEQYF.

The chain has TRBV6-5 and TRBJ1-3; D not resolved. Trimming took off 0 bases at V and 0 bases at J, with 6 bases between the two ends. The CDR3 runs to 15 residues. The V gene's germline CDR1 is MNHEY and CDR2 SVGAGI. The CDR3, as DNA: TGTGCCAGCAGTTACTCACGGTCCTCTGGAAACACCATATATTTT. This sequence encodes CASSYSRSSGNTIYF.

The V and J genes are TRBV7-6 and TRBJ2-1, with D perhaps TRBD2 (7 bases). This CDR3 is 15 amino acids long. The V gene's germline CDR1 is SGHVS and CDR2 FNYEAQ. Trimming pared 1 base from V and 2 bases from J, leaving 9 bases between. The CDR3 DNA is TGTGCCAGCAGCTTAGAGGGGGGGCCCTACAATGAGCAGTTCTTC. Translation: CASSLEGGPYNEQFF.

This clone came up a few times. The rearrangement links TRBV19 to TRBJ1-4; possibly TRBD1 for D (5 bases). Germline CDR1 reads LNHDA; CDR2 reads SQIVND (reference sequence). The CDR3 covers 14 residues. Trimming stripped 5 bases from V and 7 bases from J, with 14 bases between. CDR3 coding DNA: TGTGCCAGTAGTCCCTTGACAGAAGGTGAAAAACTGTTTTTT. Amino acid sequence: CASSPLTEGEKLFF. The full variable domain, rest sourced from reference TRBV19 and TRBJ1-4, is DGGITQSPKYLFRKEGQNVTLSCEQNLNHDAMYWYRQDPGQGLRLIYYSQIVNDFQKGDIAEGYSVSREKKESFPLTVTSAQKNPTAFYLCASSPLTEGEKLFFGSGTQLSVL.

CDR3 amino acids: CASGPGPGLAGGGTGELFF. The CDR3 DNA reads TGTGCTAGTGGCCCCGGCCCCGGACTAGCGGGGGGGGGCACCGGGGAGCTGTTTTTT. V and J are TRBV12-5 and TRBJ2-2, with TRBD2 identical over 15 bases. Germline V lookup: CDR1 LGHNT, CDR2 FRNRAP. The CDR3 extends over 19 amino acids. The V and J ends lost 6 bases and 4 bases, in that order; junction bases with no gene match: 12.

The gene calls are TRBV5-1 and TRBJ1-1, with 9 bases identical to TRBD1. Losses at the gene ends were 4 bases for V and 13 bases for J; bases not matched to a gene: 20. This CDR3 region has 16 residues. The germline V gene has CDR1 SGHRS and CDR2 YFSETQ. DNA of the CDR3: TGCGCCAGCAGCCCCGGTGACGGGACAGGGAACCTACCTGGTTTCTTT. It translates to CASSPGDGTGNLPGFF.

This rearrangement joins TRBV6-1 to TRBJ2-7; 7 bases line up with TRBD1. J gave up 2 bases and V 0 bases, and 1 base lay outside the gene matches. Germline-derived CDR1 and CDR2 are MNHNS and SASEGT. The CDR3 is 14 amino acids. CDR3 loop: CASSEAGGPYEQYF. For the CDR3, the DNA is TGTGCCAGCAGTGAAGCAGGGGGCCCCTACGAGCAGTACTTC.

The chain has TRBV5-4 and TRBJ1-4; perhaps TRBD1 as D (6 bases). This CDR3 has 16 residues. The V and J ends lost 2 bases and 8 bases respectively, with 19 bases between them. Germline CDR1 reads SGHNT; CDR2 reads YYREEE (reference sequence). The CDR3 spells CASSFGGGASGEKLFF. The DNA of the CDR3 is TGTGCCAGCAGCTTTGGGGGGGGCGCTTCTGGCGAAAAACTGTTTTTT. The variable domain in full, with the rest retrieved from reference TRBV5-4 and TRBJ1-4, is ETGVTQSPTHLIKTRGQQVTLRCSSQSGHNTVSWYQQALGQGPQFIFQYYREEENGRGNFPPRFSGLQFPNYSSELNVNALELDDSALYLCASSFGGGASGEKLFFGSGTQLSVL.

The rearrangement joins TRBV4-1 to TRBJ2-6, with 8 positions matching TRBD1. V was pared by 4 bases and J by 0 bases, with 11 bases of the junction left unmatched. There are 19 residues in the CDR3. CDR1 MGHRA and CDR2 YSYEKL come from the germline V gene. The CDR3 nucleotides read TGCGCCAGCAGCCGTATGACAGGGGCCTCCTACTCTGGGGCCAACGTCCTGACTTTC. Protein product: CASSRMTGASYSGANVLTF.

This chain joins TRBV13 and TRBJ2-7, with D perhaps TRBD1 (6 bases). Germline loops: CDR1 PRHDT, CDR2 FYEKMQ (reference sequence). This CDR3 has 14 residues. The V gene lost 1 base and the J gene lost 1 base, with 8 bases spanning the gap. The CDR3 protein is CASSLAQGSYEQYF. The DNA for the CDR3 is TGTGCCAGCAGCTTAGCACAGGGATCCTACGAGCAGTACTTC.

The chain is built from TRBV6-5 and TRBJ1-6, with D hard to call. This CDR3 spans 15 amino acids. V was pared by 6 bases and J by 0 bases, with 9 bases between. Germline loops: CDR1 MNHEY, CDR2 SVGAGI. The chain's CDR3 is CASSARSSYNSPLHF. The CDR3 DNA follows: TGTGCCAGCAGCGCTAGGAGCTCCTATAATTCACCCCTCCACTTT.

The table lists this clone with a count of one. This sequence joins TRBV3-1 (or the pseudogene TRBV3-2) and TRBJ1-2; D is uncertain. CDR1 LGHDT and CDR2 YNNKEL come from the germline V gene (reference sequence). The CDR3 runs 14 residues. Trimming shortened V by 5 bases and J by 2 bases, and 12 bases separated the two germline ends. The chain's CDR3 is CASSGPGGNYGYTF. The CDR3 coding sequence is TGTGCCAGCAGCGGACCAGGAGGGAACTATGGCTACACCTTC.

This clone was observed once. V is TRBV6-5 and J is TRBJ1-2, with TRBD1 matching over 9 bases. From germline, CDR1 is MNHEY and CDR2 SVGAGI. The junction had 14 bases not matched to a gene; V was cut back by 10 bases and J by 5 bases. CDR3 size: 15 residues. The CDR3 here is CANRTGEDWEYGYTF. CDR3 in DNA: TGTGCCAATAGGACAGGGGAAGATTGGGAGTATGGCTACACCTTC.

The V and J genes are TRBV19 and TRBJ2-7; 7 bases match TRBD2. Germline CDR1 reads LNHDA; CDR2 reads SQIVND (reference sequence). The trim removed 4 bases at V and 7 bases at J, leaving 16 bases unmatched. This CDR3 spans 16 amino acids. The CDR3 DNA reads TGTGCCAGTAGTAGTCCATCTACAGCTGCCGGGAGGGAGCAGTACTTC. This translates into CASSSPSTAAGREQYF.

V and J are TRBV19 and TRBJ2-7, with D tentatively TRBD2 (6 bases). Germline lookup yields CDR1 LNHDA and CDR2 SQIVND (reference sequence). V was clipped by 3 bases and J by 5 bases, with 8 bases between them. This CDR3 is 12 amino acids long. The CDR3 bases are TGTGCCAGTAGTATTGGGGGGAACGAGCAGTACTTC. The encoded protein is CASSIGGNEQYF.

The chain joins TRBV7-9 to TRBJ2-3; D perhaps matches TRBD2 (5 bases). This CDR3 comprises 13 residues. Trimming cost V 4 bases and J 12 bases, with 17 bases left between them. Germline assignment: CDR1 SEHNR and CDR2 FQNEAQ (reference sequence). The CDR3, as DNA: TGTGCCAGCAGCTCCCAGCCGGGGTCATCACAGTATTTT. It specifies CASSSQPGSSQYF. Supplemented by reference TRBV7-9 and TRBJ2-3, the full variable domain reads DTGVSQNPRHKITKRGQNVTFRCDPISEHNRLYWYRQTLGQGPEFLTYFQNEAQLEKSRLLSDRFSAERPKGSFSTLEIQRTEQGDSAMYLCASSSQPGSSQYFGPGTRLTVL.

V and J are TRBV19 and TRBJ2-2, with D possibly matching TRBD1 (5 bases). The V and J ends lost 5 bases and 2 bases respectively, with 12 bases between them. The CDR3 has 15 residues. Germline loops: CDR1 LNHDA, CDR2 SQIVND (reference sequence). In DNA form, the CDR3 reads TGTGCCAGTAGTCACCAGGGTACCAACACCGGGGAGCTGTTTTTT. Translating gives CASSHQGTNTGELFF.

The table lists this clone with a count of one. CDR3 in amino acids: CASSQSGGAEAFF. CDR3 in DNA: TGTGCCAGCAGCCAGTCGGGGGGGGCGGAAGCTTTCTTT. This chain uses TRBV6-5 with TRBJ1-1; D is possibly TRBD1 (6 bases). Germline V gives CDR1 MNHEY, CDR2 SVGAGI. This CDR3 region has 13 residues. Trimming shortened V by 6 bases and J by 8 bases, and 16 bases separated the two germline ends.

The sample holds a few counts of this clone. The genes are TRBV12-2 and TRBJ2-6; the tabulated D call, TRBD2, remains unverified against the DNA. TRBV12-2 counts as a pseudogene. This CDR3 spans 20 amino acids. The CDR3 protein is CASRPAKELAGVRGANVLTF. The DNA of the CDR3 is TGTGCAAGTCGCCCGGCGAAAGAACTAGCGGGGGTACGCGGGGCCAACGTCCTGACTTTC.

V and J are TRBV9 and TRBJ2-3, with D perhaps matching TRBD2 (6 bases). Germline CDR1 reads SGDLS; CDR2 reads YYNGEE. CDR3 length: 16 amino acids. V was trimmed by 0 bases and J by 3 bases, leaving 14 bases between them. CDR3 sequence reads: CASSVGGTVTTDTQYF. CDR3 sequence (DNA): TGTGCCAGCAGCGTAGGCGGGACCGTTACTACAGATACGCAGTATTTT.